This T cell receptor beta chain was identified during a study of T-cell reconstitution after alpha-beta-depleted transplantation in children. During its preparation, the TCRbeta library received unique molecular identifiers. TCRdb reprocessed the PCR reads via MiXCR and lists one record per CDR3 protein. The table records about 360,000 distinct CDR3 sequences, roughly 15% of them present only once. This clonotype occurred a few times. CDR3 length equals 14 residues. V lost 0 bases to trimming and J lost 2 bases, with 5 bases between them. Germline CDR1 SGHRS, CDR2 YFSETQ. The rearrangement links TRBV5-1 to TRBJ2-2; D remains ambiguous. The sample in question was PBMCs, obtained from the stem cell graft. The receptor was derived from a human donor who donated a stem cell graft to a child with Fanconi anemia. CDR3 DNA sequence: TGCGCCAGCAGCTTGGCCCCAAACACCGGGGAGCTGTTTTTT. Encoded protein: CASSLAPNTGELFF.